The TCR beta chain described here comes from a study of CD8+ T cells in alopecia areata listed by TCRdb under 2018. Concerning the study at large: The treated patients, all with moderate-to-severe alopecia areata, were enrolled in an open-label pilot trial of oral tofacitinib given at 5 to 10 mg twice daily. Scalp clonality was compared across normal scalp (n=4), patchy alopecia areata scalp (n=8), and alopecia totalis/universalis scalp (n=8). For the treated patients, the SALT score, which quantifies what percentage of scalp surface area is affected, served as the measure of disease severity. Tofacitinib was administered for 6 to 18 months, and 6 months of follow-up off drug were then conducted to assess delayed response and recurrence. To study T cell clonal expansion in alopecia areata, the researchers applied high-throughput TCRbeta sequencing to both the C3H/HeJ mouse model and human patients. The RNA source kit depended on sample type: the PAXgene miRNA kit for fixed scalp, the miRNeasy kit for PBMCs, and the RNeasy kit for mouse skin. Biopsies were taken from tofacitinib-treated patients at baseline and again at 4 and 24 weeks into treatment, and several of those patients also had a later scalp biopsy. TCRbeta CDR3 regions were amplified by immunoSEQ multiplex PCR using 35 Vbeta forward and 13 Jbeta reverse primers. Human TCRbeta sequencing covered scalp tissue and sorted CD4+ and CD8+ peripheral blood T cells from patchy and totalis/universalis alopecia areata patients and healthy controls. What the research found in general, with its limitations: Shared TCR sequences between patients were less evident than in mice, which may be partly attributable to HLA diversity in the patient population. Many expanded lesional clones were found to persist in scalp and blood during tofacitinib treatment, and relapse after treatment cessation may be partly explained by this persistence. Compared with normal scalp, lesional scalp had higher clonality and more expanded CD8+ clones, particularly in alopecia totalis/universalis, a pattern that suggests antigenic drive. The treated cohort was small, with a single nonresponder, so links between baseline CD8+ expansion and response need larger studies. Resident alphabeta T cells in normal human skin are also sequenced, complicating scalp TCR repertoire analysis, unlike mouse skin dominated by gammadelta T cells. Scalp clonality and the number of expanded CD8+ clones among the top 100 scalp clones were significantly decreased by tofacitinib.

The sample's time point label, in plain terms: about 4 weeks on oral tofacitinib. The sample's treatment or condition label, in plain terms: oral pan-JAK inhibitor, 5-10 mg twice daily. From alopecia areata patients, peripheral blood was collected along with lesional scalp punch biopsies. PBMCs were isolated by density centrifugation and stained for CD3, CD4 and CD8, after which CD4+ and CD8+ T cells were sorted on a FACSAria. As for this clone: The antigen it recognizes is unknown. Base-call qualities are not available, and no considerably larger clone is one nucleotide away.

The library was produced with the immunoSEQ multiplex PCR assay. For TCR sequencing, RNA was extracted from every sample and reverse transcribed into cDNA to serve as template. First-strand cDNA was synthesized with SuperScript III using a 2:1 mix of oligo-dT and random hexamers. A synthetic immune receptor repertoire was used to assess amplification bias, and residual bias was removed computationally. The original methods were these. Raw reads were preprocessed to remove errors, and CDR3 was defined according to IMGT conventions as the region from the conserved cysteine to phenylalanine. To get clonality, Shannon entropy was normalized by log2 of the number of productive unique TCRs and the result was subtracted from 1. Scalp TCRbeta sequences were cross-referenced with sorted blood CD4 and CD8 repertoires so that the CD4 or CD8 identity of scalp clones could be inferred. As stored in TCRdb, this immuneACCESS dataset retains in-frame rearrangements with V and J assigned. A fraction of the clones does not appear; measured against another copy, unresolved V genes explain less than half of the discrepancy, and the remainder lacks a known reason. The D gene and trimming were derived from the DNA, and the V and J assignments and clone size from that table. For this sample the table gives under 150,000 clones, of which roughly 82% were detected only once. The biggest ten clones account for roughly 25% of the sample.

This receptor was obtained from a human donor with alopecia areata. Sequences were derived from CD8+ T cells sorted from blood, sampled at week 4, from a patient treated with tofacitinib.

Here is the DNA: TGCGCCAGCAGCCAAGGGCGCGACTACGAGCAGTACTTC. It is translated as CASSQGRDYEQYF. This chain is built from TRBV4-1 and TRBJ2-7; the D gene identity is not certain. The junction shows trimming of 1 base on V and 3 bases on J, plus 7 bases between the germline ends. The germline V gene supplies CDR1 MGHRA and CDR2 YSYEKL. The CDR3 goes from the cysteine to the phenylalanine over 13 residues. CDR3 DNA only is kept here, 39 bases in frame from base 1.